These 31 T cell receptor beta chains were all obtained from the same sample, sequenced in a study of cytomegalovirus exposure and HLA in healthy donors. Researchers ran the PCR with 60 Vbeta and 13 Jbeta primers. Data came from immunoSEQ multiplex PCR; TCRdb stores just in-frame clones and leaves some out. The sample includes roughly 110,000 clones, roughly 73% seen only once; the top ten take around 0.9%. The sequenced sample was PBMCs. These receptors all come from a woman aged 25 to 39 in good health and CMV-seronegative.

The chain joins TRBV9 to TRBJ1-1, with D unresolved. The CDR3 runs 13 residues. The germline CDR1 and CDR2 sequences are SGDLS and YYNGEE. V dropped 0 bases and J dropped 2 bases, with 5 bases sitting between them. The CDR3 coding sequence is TGTGCCAGCAGCGTAGAGAGAAACACTGAAGCTTTCTTT. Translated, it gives CASSVERNTEAFF.

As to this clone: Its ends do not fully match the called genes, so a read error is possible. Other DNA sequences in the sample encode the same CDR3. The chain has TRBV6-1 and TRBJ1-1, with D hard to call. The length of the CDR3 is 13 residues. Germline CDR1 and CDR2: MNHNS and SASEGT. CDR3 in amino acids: CASREKQNTEAFF. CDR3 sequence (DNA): TGTGCCAGCAGGGAAAAACAGAACACTGAGGCTTTCTTT.

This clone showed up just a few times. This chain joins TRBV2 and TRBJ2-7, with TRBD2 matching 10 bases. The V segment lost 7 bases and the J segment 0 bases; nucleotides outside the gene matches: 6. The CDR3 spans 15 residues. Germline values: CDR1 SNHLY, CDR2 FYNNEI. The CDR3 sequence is CASTEASGGSYEQYF. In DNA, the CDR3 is TGTGCCAGCACCGAGGCTAGCGGGGGCTCCTACGAGCAGTACTTC.

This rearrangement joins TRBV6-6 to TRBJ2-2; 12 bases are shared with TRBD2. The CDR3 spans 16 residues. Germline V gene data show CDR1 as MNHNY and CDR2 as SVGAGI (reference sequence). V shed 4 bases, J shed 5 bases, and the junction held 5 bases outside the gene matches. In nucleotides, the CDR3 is TGTGCCAGCAGTTCCGGGACTAGCGGGCCGACCGGGGAGCTGTTTTTT. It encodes CASSSGTSGPTGELFF.

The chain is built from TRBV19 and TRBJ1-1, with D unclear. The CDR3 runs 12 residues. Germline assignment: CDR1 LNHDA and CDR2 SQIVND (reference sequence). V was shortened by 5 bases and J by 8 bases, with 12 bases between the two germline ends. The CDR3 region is CASSSRWAEAFF. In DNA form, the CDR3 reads TGTGCCAGTAGTTCACGGTGGGCAGAAGCTTTCTTT.

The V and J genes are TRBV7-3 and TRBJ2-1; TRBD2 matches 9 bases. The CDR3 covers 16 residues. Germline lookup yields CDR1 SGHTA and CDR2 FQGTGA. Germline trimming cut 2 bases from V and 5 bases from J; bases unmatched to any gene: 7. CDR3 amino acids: CASSLLRPSGDNEQFF. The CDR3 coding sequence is TGTGCCAGCAGCTTACTCCGCCCTAGCGGGGACAATGAGCAGTTCTTC.

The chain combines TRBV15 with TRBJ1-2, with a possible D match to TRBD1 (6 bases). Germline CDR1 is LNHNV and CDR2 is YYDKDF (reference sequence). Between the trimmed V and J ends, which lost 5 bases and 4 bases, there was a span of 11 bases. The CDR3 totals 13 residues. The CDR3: CATSPDRFYGYTF. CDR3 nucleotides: TGTGCCACCAGCCCAGACAGGTTCTATGGCTACACCTTC.

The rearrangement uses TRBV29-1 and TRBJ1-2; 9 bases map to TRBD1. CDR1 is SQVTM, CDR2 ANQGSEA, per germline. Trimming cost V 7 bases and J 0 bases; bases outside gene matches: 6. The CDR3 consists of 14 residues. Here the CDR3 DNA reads TGCAGCGGGGACAGGGTGGGGTCTAACTATGGCTACACCTTC. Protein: CSGDRVGSNYGYTF.

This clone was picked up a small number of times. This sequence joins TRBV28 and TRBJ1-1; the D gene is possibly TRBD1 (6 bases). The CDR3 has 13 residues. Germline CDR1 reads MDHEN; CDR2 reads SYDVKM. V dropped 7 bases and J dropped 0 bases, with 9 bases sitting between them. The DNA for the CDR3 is TGTGCCAGCATCGGGACAATGAACACTGAAGCTTTCTTT. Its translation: CASIGTMNTEAFF.

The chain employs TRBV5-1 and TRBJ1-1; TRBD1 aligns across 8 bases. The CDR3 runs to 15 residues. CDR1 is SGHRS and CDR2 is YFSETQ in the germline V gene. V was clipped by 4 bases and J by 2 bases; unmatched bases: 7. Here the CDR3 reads CASSDDRGFNTEAFF. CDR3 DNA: TGCGCCAGCAGCGATGACAGGGGTTTCAACACTGAAGCTTTCTTT.

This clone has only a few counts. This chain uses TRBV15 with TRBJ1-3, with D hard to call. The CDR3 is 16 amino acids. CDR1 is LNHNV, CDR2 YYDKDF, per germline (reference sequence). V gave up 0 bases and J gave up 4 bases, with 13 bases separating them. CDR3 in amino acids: CATSRDRNPGGNTIYF. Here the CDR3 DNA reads TGTGCCACCAGCAGAGATAGGAACCCGGGGGGAAACACCATATATTTT.

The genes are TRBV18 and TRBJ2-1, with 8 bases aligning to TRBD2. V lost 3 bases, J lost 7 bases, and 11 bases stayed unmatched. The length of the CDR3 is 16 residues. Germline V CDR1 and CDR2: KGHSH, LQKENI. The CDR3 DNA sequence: TGTGCCAGCTCACCTAACAGCGGGAGAGTACGGAATGAGCAGTTCTTC. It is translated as CASSPNSGRVRNEQFF.

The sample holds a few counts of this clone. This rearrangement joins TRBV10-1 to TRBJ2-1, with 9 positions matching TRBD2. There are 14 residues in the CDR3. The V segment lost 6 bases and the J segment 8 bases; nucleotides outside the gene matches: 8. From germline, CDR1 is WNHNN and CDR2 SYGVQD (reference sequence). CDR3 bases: TGCGCCAGCAGCGGTAGCGGGGGAGGCGATGAGCAGTTCTTC. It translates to CASSGSGGGDEQFF.

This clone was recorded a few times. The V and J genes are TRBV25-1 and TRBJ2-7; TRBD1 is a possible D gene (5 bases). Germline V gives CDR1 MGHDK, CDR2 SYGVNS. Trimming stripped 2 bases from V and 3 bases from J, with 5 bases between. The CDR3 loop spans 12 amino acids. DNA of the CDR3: TGTGCCAGCAGTGAACAGGGCTACGAGCAGTACTTC. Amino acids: CASSEQGYEQYF.

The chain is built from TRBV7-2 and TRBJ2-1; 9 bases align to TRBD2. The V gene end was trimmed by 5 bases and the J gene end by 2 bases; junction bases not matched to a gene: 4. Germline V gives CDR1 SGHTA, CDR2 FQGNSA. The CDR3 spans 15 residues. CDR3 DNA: TGTGCCAGCAGCGTTAGCGGGGGAACCTACAATGAGCAGTTCTTC. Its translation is CASSVSGGTYNEQFF.

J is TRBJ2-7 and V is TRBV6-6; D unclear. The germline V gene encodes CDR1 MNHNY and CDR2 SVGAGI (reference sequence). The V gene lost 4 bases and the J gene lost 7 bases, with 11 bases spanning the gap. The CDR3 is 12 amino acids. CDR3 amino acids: CASSSQTWEQYF. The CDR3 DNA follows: TGTGCCAGCAGTTCCCAGACATGGGAGCAGTACTTC.

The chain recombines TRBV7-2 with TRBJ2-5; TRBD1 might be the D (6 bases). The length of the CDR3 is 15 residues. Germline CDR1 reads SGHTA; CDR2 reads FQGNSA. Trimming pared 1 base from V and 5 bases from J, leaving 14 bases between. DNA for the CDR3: TGTGCCAGCAGCTTAGGTTCAGGGGCTGGGGAGACCCAGTACTTC. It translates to CASSLGSGAGETQYF.

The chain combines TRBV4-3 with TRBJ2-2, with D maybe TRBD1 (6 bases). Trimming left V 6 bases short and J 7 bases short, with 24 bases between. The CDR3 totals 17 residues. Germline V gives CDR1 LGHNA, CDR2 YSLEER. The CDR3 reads CASSCNRFRGQDGELFF. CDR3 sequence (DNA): TGCGCCAGCAGTTGTAACCGTTTCAGGGGTCAGGACGGGGAGCTGTTTTTT.

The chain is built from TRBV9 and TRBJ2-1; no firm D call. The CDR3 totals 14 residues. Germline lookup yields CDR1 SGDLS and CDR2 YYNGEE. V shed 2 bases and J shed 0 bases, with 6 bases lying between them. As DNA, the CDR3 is TGTGCCAGCAGCGTCCGTAGCTCCTACAATGAGCAGTTCTTC. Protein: CASSVRSSYNEQFF. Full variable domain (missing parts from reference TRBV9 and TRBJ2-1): DSGVTQTPKHLITATGQRVTLRCSPRSGDLSVYWYQQSLDQGLQFLIQYYNGEERAKGNILERFSAQQFPDLHSELNLSSLELGDSALYFCASSVRSSYNEQFFGPGTRLTVL.

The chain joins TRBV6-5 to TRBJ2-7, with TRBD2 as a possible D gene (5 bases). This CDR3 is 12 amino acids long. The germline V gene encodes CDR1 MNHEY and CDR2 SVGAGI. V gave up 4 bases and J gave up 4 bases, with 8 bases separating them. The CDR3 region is CASSSTRYEQYF. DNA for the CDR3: TGTGCCAGCAGTTCCACTAGATACGAGCAGTACTTC.

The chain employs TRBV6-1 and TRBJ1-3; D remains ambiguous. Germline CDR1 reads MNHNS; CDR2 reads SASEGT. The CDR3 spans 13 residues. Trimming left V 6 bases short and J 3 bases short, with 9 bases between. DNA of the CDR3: TGTGCCAGCAGAACGGGTGGTGGAAACACCATATATTTT. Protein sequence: CASRTGGGNTIYF.

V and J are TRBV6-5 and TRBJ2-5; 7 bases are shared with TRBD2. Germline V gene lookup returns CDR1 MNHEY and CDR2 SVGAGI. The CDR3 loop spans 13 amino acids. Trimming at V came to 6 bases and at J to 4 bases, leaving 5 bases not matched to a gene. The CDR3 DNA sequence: TGTGCCAGCAGAGGTACTAGCGTAGAGACCCAGTACTTC. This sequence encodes CASRGTSVETQYF.

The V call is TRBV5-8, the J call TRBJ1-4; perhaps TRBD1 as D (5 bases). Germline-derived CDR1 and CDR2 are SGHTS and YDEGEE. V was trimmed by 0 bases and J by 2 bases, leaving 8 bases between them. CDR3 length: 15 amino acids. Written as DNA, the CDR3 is TGTGCCAGCAGCTTGGGGGACTCCACTAATGAAAAACTGTTTTTT. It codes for CASSLGDSTNEKLFF.

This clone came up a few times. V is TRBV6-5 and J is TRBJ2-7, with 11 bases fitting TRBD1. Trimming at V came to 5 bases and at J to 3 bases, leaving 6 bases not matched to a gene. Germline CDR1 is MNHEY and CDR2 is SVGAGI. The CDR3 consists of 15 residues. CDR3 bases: TGTGCCAGCAGTCATGGACAGGGGGCGAACTACGAGCAGTACTTC. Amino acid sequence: CASSHGQGANYEQYF.

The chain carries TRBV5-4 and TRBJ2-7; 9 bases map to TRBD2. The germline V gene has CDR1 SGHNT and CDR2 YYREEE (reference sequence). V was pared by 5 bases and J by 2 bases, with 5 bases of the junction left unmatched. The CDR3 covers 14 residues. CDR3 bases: TGTGCCAGCAGGCCAGGACTAGCGACCTACGAGCAGTACTTC. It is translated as CASRPGLATYEQYF.

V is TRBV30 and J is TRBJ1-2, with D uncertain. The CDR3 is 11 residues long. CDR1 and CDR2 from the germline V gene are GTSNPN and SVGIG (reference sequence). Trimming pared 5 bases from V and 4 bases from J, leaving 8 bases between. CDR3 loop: CAWGVFYGYTF. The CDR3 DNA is TGTGCCTGGGGAGTCTTCTATGGCTACACCTTC.

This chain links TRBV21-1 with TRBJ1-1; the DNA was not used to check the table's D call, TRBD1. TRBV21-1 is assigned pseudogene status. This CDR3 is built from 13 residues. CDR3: CASSKEGGTEAFF. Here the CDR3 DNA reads TGTGCCAGCAGCAAAGAAGGGGGCACTGAAGCTTTCTTT.

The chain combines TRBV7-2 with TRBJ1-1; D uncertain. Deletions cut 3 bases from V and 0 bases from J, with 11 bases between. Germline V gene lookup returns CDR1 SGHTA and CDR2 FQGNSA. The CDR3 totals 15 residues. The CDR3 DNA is TGTGCCAGCAGCTTCGCGCGGAGCATGAACACTGAAGCTTTCTTT. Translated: CASSFARSMNTEAFF. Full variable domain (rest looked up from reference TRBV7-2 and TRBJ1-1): GAGVSQSPSNKVTEKGKDVELRCDPISGHTALYWYRQSLGQGLEFLIYFQGNSAPDKSGLPSDRFSAERTGGSVSTLTIQRTQQEDSAVYLCASSFARSMNTEAFFGQGTRLTVV.

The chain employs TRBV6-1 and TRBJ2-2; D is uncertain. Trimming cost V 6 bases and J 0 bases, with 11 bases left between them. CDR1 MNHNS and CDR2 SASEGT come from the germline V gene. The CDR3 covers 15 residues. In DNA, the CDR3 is TGTGCCAGCAGCCTAAAACTCGCGAACACCGGGGAGCTGTTTTTT. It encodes CASSLKLANTGELFF.

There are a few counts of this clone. Written as DNA, the CDR3 is TGTGCCAGTATAGGGAGGGGGGGCCAGCCCCAGCATTTT. Translated, it gives CASIGRGGQPQHF. This chain links TRBV19 with TRBJ1-5; TRBD1 is a possible D gene (6 bases). The CDR3 consists of 13 residues. Germline CDR1 LNHDA, CDR2 SQIVND (reference sequence). V was pared by 7 bases and J by 7 bases, with 14 bases between.

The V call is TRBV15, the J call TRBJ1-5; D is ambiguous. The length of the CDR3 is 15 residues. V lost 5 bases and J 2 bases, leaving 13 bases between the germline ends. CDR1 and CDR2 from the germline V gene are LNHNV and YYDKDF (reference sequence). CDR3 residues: CATSQVVFGNQPQHF. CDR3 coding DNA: TGTGCCACCAGCCAGGTTGTATTCGGCAATCAGCCCCAGCATTTT.